This is a list of T cell receptor beta chains from one sample in a study of blood T cell repertoires in COVID-19. Only in-frame clones appear in the TCRdb table, and some are missing; sequencing was by immunoSEQ multiplex PCR. This repertoire shows roughly 250,000 clones, 80% to 90% found once; its top ten account for roughly 4%. Sequenced sample: PBMCs or T cells enriched from blood (not recorded which). The receptors originated from a woman in her twenties or thirties who had recovered from COVID-19. Each CDR3 is given with its conserved first and last residue.

>TRBJ2-3|TRBV28
CASSFGTDSTDTQYF
>TRBJ2-7|TRBV28
CATTRIAGGLEQYF
>TRBJ2-7|TRBV28
CASSLQAYEQYF
>TRBJ1-1|TRBV6-5
CASPPGRYTEAFF
>TRBJ2-1|TRBV9
CTSSVSGTSGANEQFF
>TRBJ1-2|TRBV7-2
CASSLVGGVSNYGYTF
>TRBJ2-1|TRBV7-9
CASSPLEAGRNEQFF
>TRBJ1-2|TRBV6-5
CASERQESNGYTF
>TRBJ1-2|TRBV2
CASSEAWGGPKISYTF
>TRBJ1-2|TRBV5-1
CASSFQGHGYTF
>TRBJ2-3|TRBV11-2
CASSLDRYTDTQYF
>TRBJ1-6|TRBV9
CASSPHEAAHNSPLHF
>TRBJ2-7|TRBV7-3
CASSLGTGGLSSYEQYF
>TRBJ1-2|TRBV7-2
CASREGGAGNYGYTF
>TRBJ2-1|TRBV11-2
CASCTVGEGPYNEQFF
>TRBJ1-3|TRBV7-2
CASSRDSSSGNTIYF
>TRBJ2-7|TRBV5-1
CASSLPQGLAGLYEQYF
>TRBJ2-7|TRBV30
CAWSVVGVEQYF
>TRBJ1-1|TRBV6-5
CASREGFGNTEAFF
>TRBJ1-2|TRBV10-3
CAISDGRDSYGCTF
>TRBJ2-6|TRBV7-9
CASSLGQSSSGANVLTF
>TRBJ2-1|TRBV6-1
CASRTSGSYNEQFF
>TRBJ2-1|TRBV7-9
CASSLPVRQTNNEQFF
>TRBJ1-5|TRBV9
CASSPHREGQPQHF
>TRBJ2-1|TRBV5-1
CASRTSGTGFAENEQFF
>TRBJ2-7|TRBV28
CASNSVAYEQYF
>TRBJ2-7|TRBV18
CASSPPGDSLTYEQYF
>TRBJ2-2|TRBV5-1
CATQTGDNTGELFF
>TRBJ2-1|TRBV11-2
CASNLIAGYDNEQFF
>TRBJ1-6|TRBV2
CASSVPARVVSPLHF
>TRBJ1-6|TRBV2
CASSRQAPLHF
>TRBJ2-1|TRBV6-5
CASSYAGQADEQFF
>TRBJ1-2|TRBV30
CAWSAPRQGNYGYTF
>TRBJ1-2|TRBV30
CAWSVLGGVGGYTF
>TRBJ1-2|TRBV19
CASSGQGANYGYTF
>TRBJ1-6|TRBV28
CASSFGEGSPLHF